Listed below are T cell receptor beta chains from one sample, sequenced in a study of T and B cells in COVID-19 patients. One entry per CDR3 protein results from TCRdb running MiXCR on the multiplex PCR reads. This sample has 8,000 to 10,000 distinct CDR3 sequences; around 33% occur once, and the top ten carry under 25%. Input material: blood. The receptors were sampled from a human donor who had recovered from COVID-19. Each CDR3 is given with its conserved first and last residue. The order of the fields is clone size, J gene, D gene, V gene, CDR3 DNA, CDR3 protein. The D gene is left open where the match is weak. Not all rows give a size; the values are once, few, many and, for expanded clones, a class.

medium-sized TRBJ2-7 TRBD1 TRBV19 TGTGCCAGTAGTCCCCCGGGACAGGGGTCCTACGAGCAGTACTTC CASSPPGQGSYEQYF
few TRBJ1-4 . TRBV7-6 TGTGCCAGCAGCCTCGTTCGGGATTTTAATGAAAAACTGTTTTTT CASSLVRDFNEKLFF
few TRBJ2-2 . TRBV5-1 TGCGCCAGCAGCACCCTTGCTGGGGGAAACACCGGGGAGCTGTTTTTT CASSTLAGGNTGELFF
medium-sized TRBJ2-3 . TRBV6-5 TGTGCCAGCAGCTACGGGGCTACCGGCACAGATACGCAGTATTTT CASSYGATGTDTQYF
. TRBJ2-5 . TRBV24-1 TGTGCCACCAGTTCCCCCCGACCGGGGTACCAAGAGACCCAGTACTTC CATSSPRPGYQETQYF
. TRBJ2-2 TRBD2 TRBV7-6 TGTGCCAGCACCGCTTTCGGACAGGGACTAGCGGGGGACTACACCGGGGAGCTGTTTTTT CASTAFGQGLAGDYTGELFF
few TRBJ1-1 . TRBV5-1 TGCGCCAGCAGCCCAATCATGAACACTGAAGCTTTCTTT CASSPIMNTEAFF
medium-sized TRBJ2-3 TRBD2 TRBV27 TGTGCCAGCAGTTTGGGTAGCGGGGCTCTCACAGATACGCAGTATTTT CASSLGSGALTDTQYF
. TRBJ2-7 TRBD2 TRBV7-2 TGTGCCAGTAGCGGGGCGGGGCAGGGTTCCTACGAGCAGTACTTC CASSGAGQGSYEQYF
few TRBJ1-2 . TRBV20-1 TGCAGTCGGGGGGAAGCTAACTATGGCTACACCTTC CSRGEANYGYTF
medium-sized TRBJ2-6 TRBD1 TRBV19 TGTGCCAGTAGGACACAGGGGGGTTCGCAGGGGGCCAACGTCCTGACTTTC CASRTQGGSQGANVLTF
. TRBJ1-5 TRBD1 TRBV20-1 TGCAGTGCTAGATCCGGGACAGGAATGAATCAGCCCCAGCATTTT CSARSGTGMNQPQHF
. TRBJ1-6 . TRBV5-4 TGTGCCAGCAGCTCCGGACAGACCAATTCACCCCTCCACTTT CASSSGQTNSPLHF
. TRBJ2-2 . TRBV7-6 TGTGCCAGCAGCTTAGAACAGGGAAATGGCACCGGGGAGCTGTTTTTT CASSLEQGNGTGELFF
few TRBJ1-5 . TRBV12-3/TRBV12-4 TGTGCCAGCACCATGGGCGATCAGCCCCAGCATTTT CASTMGDQPQHF
. TRBJ2-3 TRBD2 TRBV20-1 TGCAGTGCTAGAGTGGGTAGCGGGGGGCCGTTGGATACGCAGTATTTT CSARVGSGGPLDTQYF
few TRBJ2-5 TRBD1 TRBV5-1 TGCGCCAGCAGCCTACAGGGGGCACGGGAGACCCAGTACTTC CASSLQGARETQYF
few TRBJ2-7 . TRBV6-5 TGTGCCAGCAGGCCCGGGGGGCCCCCCTACGAGCAGTACTTC CASRPGGPPYEQYF
medium-sized TRBJ2-1 . TRBV13 TGTGCCAGCAGCTTAGAGGGGACAATCGTTGAGCAGTTCTTC CASSLEGTIVEQFF
. TRBJ2-7 TRBD1 TRBV7-9 TGTGCCAGCAGCTTAGACAGGGGCCTGACCTACGAGCAGTACTTC CASSLDRGLTYEQYF
. TRBJ2-3 . TRBV28 TGTGCCAGCAGCGACAGTACTAGCACAGATACGCAGTATTTT CASSDSTSTDTQYF
few TRBJ1-4 TRBD1 TRBV30 TGTGCCGGAAAATACCCAAGGACAGGGGGCAGTGAAAAACTGTTTTTT CAGKYPRTGGSEKLFF